This TCR beta chain was sequenced in a study of OX40 agonist ivuxolimab in advanced cancers. Overall study context: Patients in the trial were receiving intravenous ivuxolimab every 2 weeks, at doses of 0.01 to 10 mg/kg.

Clones were sequenced by immunoSEQ multiplex PCR, and TCRdb holds only the in-frame ones, with some missing. The sample has approximately 110,000 clones; 85% to 95% are singletons. Sampling of blood occurred at baseline, cycle 4 day 1, and cycle 7 day 1. V was shortened by 7 bases and J by 0 bases, with 18 bases between the two germline ends. CDR1 LNHDA and CDR2 SQIVND come from the germline V gene (reference sequence). The CDR3 is 16 residues long. This sequence was found in an adult with an advanced solid tumor such as melanoma, head and neck, liver or kidney cancer. V is TRBV19 and J is TRBJ1-1; D remains ambiguous. This specimen consisted of CD4+ or CD8+ T cells sorted from blood, obtained in a trial of the OX40 agonist ivuxolimab. CDR3 loop: CASKLGWPNLNTEAFF. The CDR3, as DNA: TGTGCCAGTAAGTTGGGCTGGCCGAACCTGAACACTGAAGCTTTCTTT.